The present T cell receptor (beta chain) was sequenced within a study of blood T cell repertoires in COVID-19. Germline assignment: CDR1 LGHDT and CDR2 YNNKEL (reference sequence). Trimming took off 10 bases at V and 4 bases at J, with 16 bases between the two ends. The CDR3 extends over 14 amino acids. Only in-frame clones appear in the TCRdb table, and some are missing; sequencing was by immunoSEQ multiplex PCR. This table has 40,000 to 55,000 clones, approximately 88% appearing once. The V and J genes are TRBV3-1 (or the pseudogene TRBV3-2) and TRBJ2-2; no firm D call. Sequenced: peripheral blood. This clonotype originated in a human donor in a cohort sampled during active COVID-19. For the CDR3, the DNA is TGTGCCACAGGTCCCTGGGCCTCCACCGGGGAGCTGTTTTTT. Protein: CATGPWASTGELFF.